One sample yielded the 28 T cell receptor beta chains listed below, sequenced in a study of cytomegalovirus exposure and HLA in healthy donors. The PCR contained 60 Vbeta and 13 Jbeta primers. Using immunoSEQ multiplex PCR, the repertoire was profiled, and TCRdb retains in-frame clones only, with some absent. The sample holds approximately 89,000 clones, over 65% seen once. Sequenced material: PBMCs. These receptor sequences come from a human donor in good health.

The gene calls are TRBV6-6 and TRBJ1-5; D not certain. Trimming took 6 bases from V and 2 from J, leaving 8 bases between them. Germline CDR1 reads MNHNY; CDR2 reads SVGAGI (reference sequence). The CDR3 has 13 amino acids. The chain's CDR3 is CASSNGGNQPQHF. The CDR3 DNA follows: TGTGCCAGCAGCAACGGGGGCAATCAGCCCCAGCATTTT.

A remark on this clone: Different DNA sequences within this sample yield the same CDR3. This rearrangement joins TRBV5-1 to TRBJ1-1; 7 nucleotides line up with TRBD1. The CDR3 covers 13 residues. Trimming took 4 bases from V and 5 from J; bases not matched to a gene: 5. Germline V gives CDR1 SGHRS, CDR2 YFSETQ. CDR3 amino acids: CASSLTGSTEAFF. CDR3 in DNA: TGCGCCAGCAGCCTGACAGGGTCGACTGAAGCTTTCTTT.

The V and J genes are TRBV28 and TRBJ2-7; TRBD2 is a possible D gene (6 bases). The V and J ends lost 3 bases and 2 bases respectively, with 8 bases between them. The V gene's germline CDR1 is MDHEN and CDR2 SYDVKM. The CDR3 length is 13 residues. CDR3 region: CASSFIAAYEQYF. The CDR3 DNA reads as TGTGCCAGCAGTTTTATAGCGGCCTACGAGCAGTACTTC.

V gene TRBV28 combines with J gene TRBJ1-3; D is perhaps TRBD1 (6 bases). V lost 5 bases and J lost 0, with 17 bases in between. This CDR3 comprises 17 residues. Germline lookup yields CDR1 MDHEN and CDR2 SYDVKM. The CDR3 coding sequence is TGTGCCAGCAGTCCCCCTCTGGGACACTACTCTGGAAACACCATATATTTT. Encoded protein: CASSPPLGHYSGNTIYF. Together with reference TRBV28 and TRBJ1-3, the CDR3 gives the full variable domain: DVKVTQSSRYLVKRTGEKVFLECVQDMDHENMFWYRQDPGLGLRLIYFSYDVKMKEKGDIPEGYSVSREKKERFSLILESASTNQTSMYLCASSPPLGHYSGNTIYFGEGSWLTVV.

In its sample, this clone was seen once. The rearrangement uses TRBV6-6 and TRBJ2-7, with TRBD1 matching 7 bases. Trimming at V came to 7 bases and at J to 2 bases, leaving 8 bases not matched to a gene. The CDR3 extends over 14 amino acids. Germline values: CDR1 MNHNY, CDR2 SVGAGI (reference sequence). CDR3 coding DNA: TGTGCCAGCACTCTAGGGGGCGAACCCTACGAGCAGTACTTC. It yields the protein CASTLGGEPYEQYF.

V and J are TRBV6-5 and TRBJ1-2, with 9 bases that match TRBD1. CDR3 length equals 12 residues. Germline V gene lookup returns CDR1 MNHEY and CDR2 SVGAGI. Unmatched junction bases numbered 3, after V lost 5 bases and J lost 8 bases. The CDR3 DNA reads TGTGCCAGCAGTGGGGACAGGGAGGGCTACACCTTC. It encodes CASSGDREGYTF.

This chain links TRBV25-1 with TRBJ2-7, with 7 positions matching TRBD2. The germline V gene encodes CDR1 MGHDK and CDR2 SYGVNS. V lost 2 bases and J lost 5; bases outside the gene matches: 9. The CDR3 is made up of 15 amino acids. The CDR3 region has the DNA TGTGCCAGCAGTGAACGGGCGGGAGTAAGCAACGAGCAGTACTTC. It translates to CASSERAGVSNEQYF.

This clone was observed a handful of times. Other DNA sequences in the same sample also yield this CDR3. The V call is TRBV6-1, the J call TRBJ1-5; D is perhaps TRBD1 (6 bases). Germline V gene sequence: CDR1 MNHNS, CDR2 SASEGT. The CDR3 consists of 13 residues. Between the trimmed V and J ends, which lost 6 bases and 7 bases, there was a span of 13 bases. The CDR3 DNA reads as TGTGCCAGCAGCTTGTGGGGGCAACAGCCCCAGCATTTT. Amino acids: CASSLWGQQPQHF.

This sequence joins TRBV29-1 and TRBJ2-5, with unresolved D. This CDR3 is built from 11 residues. V was shortened by 4 bases and J by 5 bases, with 8 bases between the two germline ends. Germline lookup yields CDR1 SQVTM and CDR2 ANQGSEA. CDR3 coding DNA: TGCAGCGTTGCGGAGAGGGAGACCCAGTACTTC. Protein sequence: CSVAERETQYF.

On this clone itself: The junction and the germline gene differ at one end; a read error may be behind it. The rearrangement links TRBV7-9 to TRBJ2-3; D is undetermined. This CDR3 contains 13 residues. Germline CDR1 and CDR2: SEHNR and FQNEAQ (reference sequence). CDR3 coding DNA: TGTTCCAGCTTGCAGGTGGGCACAGATACGCAGTATTTT. This gives the protein CSSLQVGTDTQYF.

The chain couples TRBV11-2 to TRBJ2-7, with D perhaps TRBD1 (5 bases). Germline V gene data show CDR1 as SGHAT and CDR2 as FQNNGV. CDR3 length: 13 residues. Trimming shortened V by 3 bases and J by 3 bases, and 9 bases separated the two germline ends. The CDR3 coding sequence is TGTGCCAGCAGCTTGGGGCCTTACTACGAGCAGTACTTC. This encodes CASSLGPYYEQYF. Using reference TRBV11-2 and TRBJ2-7 for the parts outside the CDR3, the full variable domain is EAGVAQSPRYKIIEKRQSVAFWCNPISGHATLYWYQQILGQGPKLLIQFQNNGVVDDSQLPKDRFSAERLKGVDSTLKIQPAKLEDSAVYLCASSLGPYYEQYFGPGTRLTVT.

The chain combines TRBV18 with TRBJ1-1; D not certain. Germline V gene sequence: CDR1 KGHSH, CDR2 LQKENI. There are 15 residues in the CDR3. With 2 bases removed from V and 2 bases from J, the gap between germline ends came to 12 bases. The CDR3 nucleotides read TGTGCCAGCTCACCAGGGGAGTCCAAAAACACTGAAGCTTTCTTT. Residues: CASSPGESKNTEAFF.

The V and J genes are TRBV27 and TRBJ2-2; 10 nucleotides line up with TRBD2. The V segment lost 5 bases and the J segment 4 bases; nucleotides outside the gene matches: 16. This CDR3 contains 19 residues. The germline V gene encodes CDR1 MNHEY and CDR2 SMNVEV (reference sequence). The DNA for the CDR3 is TGTGCCAGCAGTGCCCCCATTGGGCTAGCGGGAGTTGTCACCGGGGAGCTGTTTTTT. This codes for CASSAPIGLAGVVTGELFF.

The chain carries TRBV4-1 and TRBJ1-1; 7 positions agree with TRBD1. The junction had 6 bases not matched to a gene; V was cut back by 2 bases and J by 3 bases. The germline gives CDR1 MGHRA, CDR2 YSYEKL. The CDR3 extends over 15 amino acids. CDR3 residues: CASSQLTGYDTEAFF. The DNA of the CDR3 is TGCGCCAGCAGCCAATTGACAGGGTATGACACTGAAGCTTTCTTT.

This chain uses TRBV28 with TRBJ1-5; D uncertain. The CDR3 runs 16 residues. Germline V gene lookup returns CDR1 MDHEN and CDR2 SYDVKM. The V end was cut by 3 bases, the J end by 6 bases, with 18 bases between. CDR3 nucleotide sequence: TGTGCCAGCAGTTTCCAGGTCTGGTCTGTAGGTCAGCCCCAGCATTTT. As protein: CASSFQVWSVGQPQHF.

In DNA, the CDR3 is TGTGCCAGTAGTATTCGGGTTCGAGTCGCGGCTTTCTTT. Translated, it gives CASSIRVRVAAFF. The chain recombines TRBV19 with TRBJ1-1; D is undetermined. The CDR3 loop spans 13 amino acids. From germline, CDR1 is LNHDA and CDR2 SQIVND (reference sequence). V dropped 3 bases and J dropped 11 bases, with 16 bases sitting between them.

V usage is TRBV11-2 and J usage is TRBJ1-1; the D gene is possibly TRBD1 (5 bases). Germline V gene lookup returns CDR1 SGHAT and CDR2 FQNNGV. The CDR3 runs 15 residues. Trimming stripped 4 bases from V and 5 bases from J, with 17 bases between. CDR3 residues: CASSSIQQARTEAFF. CDR3 sequence (DNA): TGTGCCAGCAGCTCGATTCAACAGGCGCGGACTGAAGCTTTCTTT.

The chain recombines TRBV5-1 with TRBJ2-3; D is possibly TRBD2 (5 bases). Germline V CDR1 and CDR2: SGHRS, YFSETQ. V lost 4 bases and J 4 bases, leaving 16 bases between the germline ends. The CDR3 contains 15 residues. The CDR3 nucleotides are TGCGCCAGCAGCCTCCTCGGGAATGTGGCAGATACGCAGTATTTT. It encodes CASSLLGNVADTQYF. The whole variable domain, remainder taken from reference TRBV5-1 and TRBJ2-3, is KAGVTQTPRYLIKTRGQQVTLSCSPISGHRSVSWYQQTPGQGLQFLFEYFSETQRNKGNFPGRFSGRQFSNSRSEMNVSTLELGDSALYLCASSLLGNVADTQYFGPGTRLTVL.

The chain recombines TRBV9 with TRBJ2-2; TRBD2 might be the D (7 bases). Germline values: CDR1 SGDLS, CDR2 YYNGEE. This CDR3 is 16 amino acids long. V lost 4 bases, J lost 3 bases, and 16 bases lay in between. The CDR3 DNA is TGTGCCAGCAGCCCTGTGGGGGGGCTTGACACCGGGGAGCTGTTTTTT. Encoded protein: CASSPVGGLDTGELFF.

This clone was seen only a few times. J is TRBJ1-6 and V is TRBV6-5, with no clear D. Trimming pared 0 bases from V and 7 bases from J, leaving 13 bases between. Germline CDR1 reads MNHEY; CDR2 reads SVGAGI. The CDR3 spans 16 residues. The CDR3 sequence is CASSYSRFGENSPLHF. The CDR3 region has the DNA TGTGCCAGCAGTTACTCCCGGTTCGGAGAAAATTCACCCCTCCACTTT.

This clone is a singleton in its sample. Here the CDR3 DNA reads TGTGCCAGTAGTAATACCGGGACACCCTCCAGCGAGCAGTACTTC. Translating gives CASSNTGTPSSEQYF. V is TRBV19 and J is TRBJ2-7; the D gene is possibly TRBD1 (6 bases). The ends were cut back, 4 bases at V and 6 bases at J, with 19 bases in the middle. This CDR3 has 15 amino acids. CDR1 LNHDA and CDR2 SQIVND come from the germline V gene (reference sequence).

This clone has only one observation. The chain links TRBV6-5 to TRBJ1-1; no definite D call. With 0 bases removed from V and 5 bases from J, the gap between germline ends came to 13 bases. Germline V gene lookup returns CDR1 MNHEY and CDR2 SVGAGI. CDR3 length equals 15 residues. CDR3 coding DNA: TGTGCCAGCAGTTACTCGAGGCTGCCCCCTACTGAAGCTTTCTTT. It is translated as CASSYSRLPPTEAFF.

In this sample, this clone turned up a few times. The chain employs TRBV11-2 and TRBJ2-7; a weak D match, TRBD1 (6 bases). The CDR3 sequence is 14 residues long. Germline V gene lookup returns CDR1 SGHAT and CDR2 FQNNGV. Trimming pared 0 bases from V and 2 bases from J, leaving 8 bases between. CDR3 sequence: CASSLEGAAYEQYF. For the CDR3, the DNA is TGTGCCAGCAGCTTAGAGGGGGCAGCCTACGAGCAGTACTTC.

The V call is TRBV29-1, the J call TRBJ2-1; 14 nucleotides line up with TRBD2. The CDR3 is 18 residues long. CDR1 is SQVTM and CDR2 is ANQGSEA in the germline V gene. Trimming at V came to 1 base and at J to 2 bases, leaving 7 bases not matched to a gene. The CDR3 region has the DNA TGCAGCGTTGAAGTGGGACTAGCGGGAGTTCCTCCCTACAATGAGCAGTTCTTC. Translated: CSVEVGLAGVPPYNEQFF.

The J gene is TRBJ2-1, the V gene TRBV7-9, with 13 bases matching TRBD2. After removal of 5 bases from V and 7 bases from J, the junction contained 5 bases not matched to a gene. Germline values: CDR1 SEHNR, CDR2 FQNEAQ (reference sequence). CDR3 length: 15 amino acids. The CDR3 protein is CASSRTSGSGNEQFF. The CDR3 DNA follows: TGTGCCAGCAGCCGGACTAGCGGGAGTGGTAATGAGCAGTTCTTC. The full variable domain, rest sourced from reference TRBV7-9 and TRBJ2-1, is DTGVSQNPRHKITKRGQNVTFRCDPISEHNRLYWYRQTLGQGPEFLTYFQNEAQLEKSRLLSDRFSAERPKGSFSTLEIQRTEQGDSAMYLCASSRTSGSGNEQFFGPGTRLTVL.

This clone appeared a few times. This rearrangement joins TRBV5-1 to TRBJ2-5; 7 bases fit TRBD2. J was trimmed by 1 base and V by 4 bases; bases with no gene match: 4. CDR1 and CDR2 (germline): SGHRS, YFSETQ. The CDR3 consists of 14 residues. This CDR3 reads CASSRSGAQETQYF. The CDR3 nucleotides are TGCGCCAGCAGCCGCAGCGGGGCCCAAGAGACCCAGTACTTC.

The chain couples TRBV5-4 to TRBJ2-4; 7 nucleotides line up with TRBD1. The germline CDR1 and CDR2 sequences are SGHNT and YYREEE (reference sequence). With V trimmed by 5 bases and J by 14 bases, 13 bases remained unmatched. This CDR3 region has 13 residues. For the CDR3, the DNA is TGTGCCAGCAGAGAAGGGGGCGCCGTCGAGGAGTACTTC. Protein product: CASREGGAVEEYF.

The gene calls are TRBV9 and TRBJ1-5; 7 positions match TRBD1. V lost 4 bases, J lost 3 bases, and 4 bases stayed unmatched. The CDR3 totals 14 residues. The germline V gene has CDR1 SGDLS and CDR2 YYNGEE. This CDR3 reads CASSPGGYNQPQHF. CDR3 in DNA: TGTGCCAGCAGCCCAGGGGGGTACAATCAGCCCCAGCATTTT. Complete variable domain (other parts from reference TRBV9 and TRBJ1-5): DSGVTQTPKHLITATGQRVTLRCSPRSGDLSVYWYQQSLDQGLQFLIQYYNGEERAKGNILERFSAQQFPDLHSELNLSSLELGDSALYFCASSPGGYNQPQHFGDGTRLSIL.